This T cell receptor beta chain was recorded in a study of early T cells in non-severe SARS-CoV-2 infection. The wider study: Sequencing of bulk RNA from unsorted whole blood was done, without chain pairing.

Of note for this clonotype: The antigen remains undetermined.

Each single cDNA molecule received a unique molecular identifier. In TCRdb, the 5' RACE reads were re-called with MiXCR into one record per CDR3 protein. The sample has 50,000 or so distinct CDR3 sequences, around 8% seen once. General study points: Matching results from VDJdb favored anti-spike CD8 responses, leaving private and CD4 specificities undetected.

The sequenced material came from whole blood. This sequence originates from an adult who was a healthcare worker with PCR-confirmed SARS-CoV-2 infection or an uninfected control (not recorded which).

Written as DNA, the CDR3 is TGTGCCAGCAGTAACAGGGGCCTGAGGGGCTACACCTTC. Protein sequence: CASSNRGLRGYTF. The V call is TRBV12-3 or TRBV12-4, the J call TRBJ1-2, with 7 bases that match TRBD1. This CDR3 is 13 amino acids long. V gave up 5 bases and J gave up 8 bases; unmatched junction bases: 8.